The 31 T cell receptor beta chains below all came from one sample that was sequenced in a study of spatial heterogeneity in lung cancer. TCRdb independently ran MiXCR on the 5' RACE reads; one entry per CDR3 protein. The sample contains about 26,000 distinct CDR3 sequences, roughly 13% of which appear only once. As to time point: sample taken at primary tumor resection. Whole RNA from tumor, nontumor lung or frozen PBMC was sequenced unsorted. The specimen was PBMCs, collected at surgery. The receptor source for this set is a female donor with early-stage non-small cell lung cancer.

This clonotype was observed many times. The chain couples TRBV4-2 to TRBJ1-6, with TRBD1 identical over 11 bases. The CDR3 sequence is 21 residues long. The V and J ends lost 4 bases and 0 bases, in that order; junction bases with no gene match: 14. Germline assignment: CDR1 LGHNA and CDR2 YNFKEQ. The chain's CDR3 is CASSPSGTGGQGSSYNSPLHF. As DNA, the CDR3 is TGTGCCAGCAGCCCTTCCGGGACAGGGGGACAAGGGAGCTCCTATAATTCACCCCTCCACTTT.

There are many counts of this clonotype. The chain combines TRBV24-1 with TRBJ1-3, with 7 positions matching TRBD1. Germline CDR1 and CDR2: KGHDR and SFDVKD. The CDR3 runs to 17 residues. J was trimmed by 4 bases and V by 4 bases; bases with no gene match: 12. Here the CDR3 reads CATSEHRDRVGGNTIYF. DNA of the CDR3: TGTGCCACCAGTGAGCACCGCGACAGGGTCGGAGGAAACACCATATATTTT.

This clonotype was detected many times. The V gene is TRBV6-1, the J gene TRBJ1-4, with D tentatively TRBD1 (6 bases). CDR1 and CDR2 from the germline V gene are MNHNS and SASEGT. The germline V and J ends were trimmed by 3 bases and 8 bases, with 16 bases remaining between them. The CDR3 runs 15 residues. The CDR3, as DNA: TGTGCCAGCAGTGAGACGACAGGAGTAGGCGAAAAACTGTTTTTT. It codes for CASSETTGVGEKLFF.

In its sample, this clonotype was seen many times. The CDR3 region has the DNA TGTGCCAGCAGCGGCGGTGCGAGCAATCAGCCCCAGCATTTT. It codes for CASSGGASNQPQHF. This chain connects TRBV9 to TRBJ1-5; the D is unclear. The CDR3 has 14 residues. The germline V gene has CDR1 SGDLS and CDR2 YYNGEE. Trimming removed 3 bases at V and 1 base at J, with 8 bases between.

The chain recombines TRBV12-3 or TRBV12-4 with TRBJ1-3; no definite D call. V dropped 8 bases and J dropped 2 bases, with 4 bases sitting between them. The CDR3 runs to 11 residues. Written as DNA, the CDR3 is TGTGCCAGCGGGACTGGAAACACCATATATTTT. Residues: CASGTGNTIYF.

This clonotype was detected many times. V usage is TRBV12-3 or TRBV12-4 and J usage is TRBJ2-5; D may be TRBD2 (6 bases). Trimming took off 5 bases at V and 5 bases at J, with 12 bases between the two ends. The CDR3 spans 13 residues. Here the CDR3 DNA reads TGTGCCAGCAGTGGGGACTCAGGGGAGACCCAGTACTTC. Protein product: CASSGDSGETQYF.

The chain carries TRBV29-1 and TRBJ2-5; TRBD1 might be the D (5 bases). The CDR3 is 13 amino acids. CDR1 and CDR2 from the germline V gene are SQVTM and ANQGSEA. V shed 3 bases and J shed 1 base, with 9 bases lying between them. In DNA, the CDR3 is TGCAGCGTTGAGCTTGGGGCCCAAGAGACCCAGTACTTC. Translation gives CSVELGAQETQYF.

This clonotype was detected many times. The chain uses TRBV28 and TRBJ2-7; weak D call: TRBD1 (5 bases). Germline V gene sequence: CDR1 MDHEN, CDR2 SYDVKM. CDR3 length: 12 amino acids. The V end was cut by 1 base, the J end by 4 bases, with 5 bases between. The CDR3 protein is CASSLSGYEQYF. In nucleotides, the CDR3 is TGTGCCAGCAGTTTATCAGGGTACGAGCAGTACTTC.

This clonotype was counted many times. The chain recombines TRBV6-1 with TRBJ1-1; TRBD1 agrees at 8 bases. V lost 5 bases and J lost 3; bases outside the gene matches: 5. Germline V gene lookup returns CDR1 MNHNS and CDR2 SASEGT. The CDR3 has 14 amino acids. CDR3 DNA: TGTGCCAGCAGTTCAGGGGGCTCCCACACTGAAGCTTTCTTT. Its protein product is CASSSGGSHTEAFF.

This clonotype ranks as medium-sized. The chain recombines TRBV13 with TRBJ1-5; no clear D gene. CDR3 length: 14 amino acids. The germline V and J ends were trimmed by 2 bases and 1 base, with 6 bases remaining between them. From germline, CDR1 is PRHDT and CDR2 FYEKMQ (reference sequence). In DNA, the CDR3 is TGTGCCAGCAGCTTAACTGGCAGCAATCAGCCCCAGCATTTT. Encoded protein: CASSLTGSNQPQHF.

There are many counts of this clonotype. This chain links TRBV30 with TRBJ1-5, with D unclear. The CDR3 is 13 amino acids. Trimming stripped 3 bases from V and 0 bases from J, with 6 bases between. The V gene's germline CDR1 is GTSNPN and CDR2 SVGIG (reference sequence). Here the CDR3 reads CAWRQYSNQPQHF. CDR3 DNA: TGTGCCTGGAGACAGTATAGCAATCAGCCCCAGCATTTT. Filled out from reference TRBV30 and TRBJ1-5, the complete variable domain reads SQTIHQWPATLVQPVGSPLSLECTVEGTSNPNLYWYRQAAGRGLQLLFYSVGIGQISSEVPQNLSASRPQDRQFILSSKKLLLSDSGFYLCAWRQYSNQPQHFGDGTRLSIL.

The table lists this clonotype with many counts. The chain joins TRBV3-1 to TRBJ2-1, with 9 bases aligning to TRBD2. After removal of 0 bases from V and 8 bases from J, the junction contained 5 bases not matched to a gene. Per the germline V gene, CDR1 is LGHDT and CDR2 is YNNKEL (reference sequence). The CDR3 is 15 residues long. CDR3 sequence reads: CASSQEAGGRYEQFF. The CDR3 DNA reads TGTGCCAGCAGCCAAGAGGCGGGGGGGCGGTATGAGCAGTTCTTC.

CDR3 coding DNA: TGTGCCAGCAGTCAAGACAGTATCTGGACTGAAGCTTTCTTT. It translates to CASSQDSIWTEAFF. The rearrangement links TRBV27 to TRBJ1-1, with a possible D match to TRBD1 (5 bases). Germline V lookup: CDR1 MNHEY, CDR2 SMNVEV (reference sequence). The CDR3 extends over 14 amino acids. V dropped 5 bases and J dropped 5 bases, with 15 bases sitting between them.

This clonotype was seen many times. The J gene is TRBJ1-5, the V gene TRBV7-8, with D maybe TRBD1 (5 bases). The V end lost 4 bases, the J end lost 11 bases, and 18 bases lay between the germline ends. The germline gives CDR1 SGHVS, CDR2 FQNEAQ. This CDR3 spans 14 amino acids. Here the CDR3 reads CASSSLSGDEAQHF. CDR3 DNA: TGTGCCAGCAGCTCGTTATCGGGGGACGAAGCCCAGCATTTT.

Concerning this clonotype: A read error is possible here, since a much larger clone lies one base away. V gene TRBV6-5 combines with J gene TRBJ2-3, with TRBD2 matching 10 bases. Trimming at V came to 2 bases and at J to 2 bases, leaving 13 bases not matched to a gene. Germline CDR1 and CDR2: MNHEY and SVGAGI. The CDR3 is made up of 19 amino acids. The CDR3 here is CASSYGLAGDGWDTDTQYF. The CDR3 nucleotides are TGTGCCAGCAGTTACGGGCTAGCGGGAGACGGATGGGACACAGATACGCAGTATTTT.

In this sample, this clonotype turned up many times. This chain uses TRBV28 with TRBJ1-5; 10 bases match TRBD1. The CDR3 is made up of 15 amino acids. J gave up 2 bases and V 6 bases, and 4 bases lay outside the gene matches. Germline CDR1 reads MDHEN; CDR2 reads SYDVKM. The CDR3 loop reads CASRSGTGGNQPQHF. As DNA, the CDR3 is TGTGCCAGCAGGTCCGGGACAGGGGGCAATCAGCCCCAGCATTTT.

This clonotype was seen ten or more times. The chain combines TRBV25-1 with TRBJ2-1; D gene ambiguous. Trimming shortened V by 5 bases and J by 2 bases, and 1 base separated the two germline ends. This CDR3 is 11 amino acids long. In germline, CDR1 is MGHDK, CDR2 SYGVNS. CDR3 protein: CASSTYNEQFF. CDR3 nucleotide sequence: TGTGCCAGCAGTACCTACAATGAGCAGTTCTTC. The full variable domain, in which reference TRBV25-1 and TRBJ2-1 provide the parts outside the CDR3, is EADIYQTPRYLVIGTGKKITLECSQTMGHDKMYWYQQDPGMELHLIHYSYGVNSTEKGDLSSESTVSRIRTEHFPLTLESARPSHTSQYLCASSTYNEQFFGPGTRLTVL.

This clonotype appeared many times. The CDR3 coding sequence is TGCAGTGCTAGGGTTCGGCAGGTAGAGGGAAAACTGTTTTTT. Translation: CSARVRQVEGKLFF. V and J are TRBV20-1 and TRBJ1-4, with D hard to call. This CDR3 is 14 amino acids long. In germline, CDR1 is DFQATT, CDR2 SNEGSKA (reference sequence). The ends were cut back, 3 bases at V and 10 bases at J, with 18 bases in the middle.

This clonotype was detected ten times or more. This chain joins TRBV28 and TRBJ1-1; weak D call: TRBD1 (5 bases). From germline, CDR1 is MDHEN and CDR2 SYDVKM. There are 13 residues in the CDR3. Trimming stripped 2 bases from V and 4 bases from J, with 8 bases between. This CDR3 reads CASSLGGGTEAFF. CDR3 in DNA: TGTGCCAGCAGTTTAGGGGGAGGCACTGAAGCTTTCTTT. The complete variable domain, with remaining parts taken from reference TRBV28 and TRBJ1-1, reads DVKVTQSSRYLVKRTGEKVFLECVQDMDHENMFWYRQDPGLGLRLIYFSYDVKMKEKGDIPEGYSVSREKKERFSLILESASTNQTSMYLCASSLGGGTEAFFGQGTRLTVV.

This clonotype was counted many times. The genes are TRBV6-1 and TRBJ1-5; D not resolved. CDR1 is MNHNS and CDR2 is SASEGT in the germline V gene. This CDR3 is 14 amino acids long. Trimming left V 8 bases short and J 0 bases short, with 11 bases between. CDR3 sequence: CASQVQYSNQPQHF. The CDR3, as DNA: TGTGCCAGCCAGGTCCAGTATAGCAATCAGCCCCAGCATTTT.

This clonotype turned up a few times. The chain employs TRBV15 and TRBJ2-2; a possible D gene is TRBD2 (6 bases). V gave up 4 bases and J gave up 6 bases, with 12 bases separating them. The CDR3 is 14 residues long. The germline gives CDR1 LNHNV, CDR2 YYDKDF (reference sequence). CDR3 sequence: CATSIRTIPGELFF. CDR3 bases: TGTGCCACCAGCATAAGGACTATCCCCGGGGAGCTGTTTTTT.

This chain links TRBV19 with TRBJ1-6, with D perhaps matching TRBD1 (6 bases). The CDR3 runs to 15 residues. Trimming stripped 6 bases from V and 8 bases from J, with 17 bases between. Germline loops: CDR1 LNHDA, CDR2 SQIVND (reference sequence). In nucleotides, the CDR3 is TGTGCCAGTAGAAAAACAGGGATAGGAGATTCACCCCTCCACTTT. Its protein is CASRKTGIGDSPLHF.

This clonotype was seen many times. The gene calls are TRBV10-2 and TRBJ2-5; TRBD2 matches at 9 bases. The CDR3 sequence is 15 residues long. V shed 0 bases and J 7 bases; nucleotides not matched to a gene: 6. Germline V CDR1 and CDR2: WSHSY, SAAADI. The CDR3 region is CASSESVLAGRTQYF. As DNA, the CDR3 is TGCGCCAGCAGTGAGTCGGTTCTAGCGGGAAGGACCCAGTACTTC.

This clonotype was detected ten times or more. The CDR3 DNA reads as TGTGCCAGCAGCCTGGGACACGGGAGCACTGAAGCTTTCTTT. The encoded protein is CASSLGHGSTEAFF. The genes are TRBV7-6 and TRBJ1-1, with a weak D call TRBD1 (6 bases). Trimming removed 5 bases at V and 4 bases at J, with 14 bases between. This CDR3 has 14 amino acids. Germline V gives CDR1 SGHVS, CDR2 FNYEAQ.

This clonotype was counted ten times or more. The chain links TRBV9 to TRBJ1-2; 8 bases align to TRBD1. The CDR3 spans 15 residues. In germline, CDR1 is SGDLS, CDR2 YYNGEE. With 0 bases clipped from V and 0 bases from J, the junction kept 1 base outside the gene matches. The CDR3 DNA follows: TGTGCCAGCAGCGTAGGGGACAGGCCTAACTATGGCTACACCTTC. Amino acids: CASSVGDRPNYGYTF.

This clonotype was counted between two and nine times. This sequence joins TRBV7-2 and TRBJ2-4; D not certain. Trimming cost V 2 bases and J 0 bases, with 5 bases left between them. The CDR3 length is 14 residues. Germline lookup yields CDR1 SGHTA and CDR2 FQGNSA. The CDR3 DNA reads as TGTGCCAGCAGCTTACTGTTAGCCAAAAACATTCAGTACTTC. This encodes CASSLLLAKNIQYF.

The table lists this clonotype with many counts. The chain is built from TRBV11-3 and TRBJ2-1; 10 bases are shared with TRBD2. Germline trimming cut 1 base from V and 5 bases from J; bases unmatched to any gene: 5. Germline V CDR1 and CDR2: SGHNT, YENEEA. This CDR3 is built from 16 residues. The CDR3, as DNA: TGTGCCAGCAGCTTAGGCGGACTAGCGGCGCACAATGAGCAGTTCTTC. Amino acid sequence: CASSLGGLAAHNEQFF.

This clonotype has at least ten counts. The chain couples TRBV6-2 or TRBV6-3 to TRBJ2-7; perhaps TRBD1 as D (5 bases). The ends were cut back, 5 bases at V and 1 base at J, with 12 bases in the middle. This CDR3 comprises 14 residues. Germline CDR1 and CDR2: MNHEY and SVGEGT. The CDR3 region has the DNA TGTGCCAGCAGTCCCCCTCAGGGTTCCTACGAGCAGTACGTC. Protein: CASSPPQGSYEQYV.

V usage is TRBV20-1 and J usage is TRBJ2-3; D is possibly TRBD2 (5 bases). V was shortened by 6 bases and J by 2 bases, with 15 bases between the two germline ends. Germline V gene sequence: CDR1 DFQATT, CDR2 SNEGSKA (reference sequence). CDR3 length: 14 amino acids. CDR3 residues: CSAKAAAHTDTQYF. CDR3 nucleotide sequence: TGCAGTGCCAAAGCGGCTGCCCACACAGATACGCAGTATTTT.

This clonotype appeared many times. V usage is TRBV6-2 or TRBV6-3 and J usage is TRBJ2-5; D is possibly TRBD2 (6 bases). The length of the CDR3 is 16 residues. Germline V gives CDR1 MNHEY, CDR2 SVGEGT. With 6 bases removed from V and 5 bases from J, the gap between germline ends came to 22 bases. CDR3 in amino acids: CASSYTPAAGRETQYF. CDR3 in DNA: TGTGCCAGCAGCTATACCCCCGCCGCAGGGAGGGAGACCCAGTACTTC.

The sample holds many counts of this clonotype. CDR3 sequence: CASSLTGTEAFF. DNA of the CDR3: TGTGCCAGCAGCCTTACAGGGACTGAAGCTTTCTTT. This sequence joins TRBV7-9 and TRBJ1-1, with D maybe TRBD1 (6 bases). V dropped 5 bases and J dropped 5 bases, with 9 bases sitting between them. The CDR3 length is 12 residues. CDR1 is SEHNR, CDR2 FQNEAQ, per germline (reference sequence).